The rows below give T cell receptor beta chains drawn from one sample of a study of T cell repertoires in aging, cancer and after chemotherapy. Using its own MiXCR run on the multiplex PCR reads, TCRdb lists one record per CDR3 protein. The sample yields around 5,100 distinct CDR3 sequences, around 29% seen once. Material for sequencing was blood. These receptors came from a human donor with a solid tumor. CDR3s include the opening cysteine and the closing phenylalanine or tryptophan.

TRBV6-5 CASSYSGGISGANVLTF
TRBV20-1 CSAKREMHEQFF
TRBV20-1 CSARANMNEKLFF
TRBV5-4 CASSLLASGDTDTQYF
TRBV28 CASPLAGGCNEQFF
TRBV7-9 CASSFPRGGSYEQYF
TRBV7-2 CASSWDNYGYTF
TRBV14 CASSQLLKGVTGTEAFF
TRBV29-1 CSSDPWETEAFF
TRBV20-1 CSAKKGGGQAGDTQYF
TRBV19 CASIPGTAGNTIYF
TRBV12-3/TRBV12-4 CASSFLGSNQPQHF
TRBV7-4 CASRRRGTGGSNQPQHF
TRBV5-1 CASSLAGQVGVNTEAFF
TRBV28 CASSLRGFSYEQYF
TRBV7-3 CASSSRAGGIGAEAFF
TRBV7-2 CASSLAGGRGLQQYF
TRBV6-4 CASSEGSRTESPPNTQYF
TRBV11-2 CASSIRAGVSPLHF
TRBV19 CASKPGDYGYTF
TRBV20-1 CSARDLTGETQYF
TRBV10-3 CAISESWGGTEAFF